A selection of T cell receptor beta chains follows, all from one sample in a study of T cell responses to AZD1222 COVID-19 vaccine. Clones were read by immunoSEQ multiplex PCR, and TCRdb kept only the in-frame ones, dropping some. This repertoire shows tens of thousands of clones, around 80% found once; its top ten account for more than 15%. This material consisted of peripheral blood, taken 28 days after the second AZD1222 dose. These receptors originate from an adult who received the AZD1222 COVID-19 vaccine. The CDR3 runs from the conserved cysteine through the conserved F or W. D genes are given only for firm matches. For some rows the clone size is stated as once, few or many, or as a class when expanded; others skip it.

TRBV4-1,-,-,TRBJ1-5,CASSQDLLQPQHF,TGCGCCAGCAGCCAAGATCTACTTCAGCCCCAGCATTTT
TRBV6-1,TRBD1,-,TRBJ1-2,CASSEARDRVSFNYGYTF,TGTGCCAGCAGTGAAGCCCGGGACAGGGTCTCCTTTAACTATGGCTACACCTTC
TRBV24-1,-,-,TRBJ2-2,CATSDHTGELFF,TGTGCCACCAGTGACCACACCGGGGAGCTGTTTTTT
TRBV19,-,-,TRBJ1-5,CASSVGRGGNQPQHF,TGTGCCAGTAGCGTCGGGAGGGGGGGCAATCAGCCCCAGCATTTT
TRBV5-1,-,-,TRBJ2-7,CASASTRSYEQYF,TGCGCCAGCGCTAGCACTCGCTCCTACGAGCAGTACTTC
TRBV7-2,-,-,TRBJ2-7,CASNLRLDSYEQYF,TGTGCCAGCAACCTTCGACTCGACTCCTACGAGCAGTACTTC
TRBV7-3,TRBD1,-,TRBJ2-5,CASSSGGTGTEETQYF,TGTGCCAGCAGCTCCGGCGGGACAGGTACGGAAGAGACCCAGTACTTC
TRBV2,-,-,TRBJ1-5,CASSEDGPRSWPQHF,TGTGCCAGCAGTGAAGACGGGCCTAGGAGTTGGCCCCAGCATTTT
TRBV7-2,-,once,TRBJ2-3,CASSLTLGGANTQYF,TGTGCCAGCAGCCTCACCCTCGGCGGGGCCAATACGCAGTATTTT
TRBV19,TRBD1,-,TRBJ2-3,CASTQGAGF,TGTGCCAGTACACAGGGGGCTGGTTTT
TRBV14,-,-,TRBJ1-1,CASSQDPGMNTEAFF,TGTGCCAGCAGCCAAGATCCCGGAATGAACACTGAAGCTTTCTTT
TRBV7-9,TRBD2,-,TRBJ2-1,CASSPWTSGGVRQFF,TGTGCCAGCAGCCCGTGGACTAGCGGGGGGGTACGGCAGTTCTTC
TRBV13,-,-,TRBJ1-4,CASKRLSDEKLFF,TGTGCCAGCAAGAGGCTGTCGGATGAAAAACTGTTTTTT